This T cell receptor beta chain appears in the sequencing data of a study of blood T cell repertoires in COVID-19. Across the study: Samples representing acute and convalescent COVID-19 were sourced from the United States, Italy and Spain. PBMCs, B-cell-depleted T cells, or T cells provided the cDNA or gDNA that made up the material.

Per the study methods: Reference gene primers were amplified, and this amplification served to estimate nucleated cell counts. Profiling relied on immunoSEQ multiplex PCR, and the TCRdb table lists in-frame clones only, not all of them. V, J and clone size reflect that table, while D and trimming were determined from the DNA. Of about 210,000 clones detected, approximately 90% appear once; the ten largest clones hold roughly 5%. Germline V gives CDR1 SNHLY, CDR2 FYNNEI. Trimming pared 5 bases from V and 5 bases from J, leaving 8 bases between. This CDR3 is built from 12 residues. The specimen sequenced was peripheral blood. The V and J genes are TRBV2 and TRBJ2-3; weak D call: TRBD1 (6 bases). The sequence derives from a woman aged 40 to 55 with acute or convalescent COVID-19. CDR3 protein: CASSRTEDTQYF. The CDR3 DNA sequence: TGTGCCAGCAGTAGGACAGAAGATACGCAGTATTTT.